This T cell receptor (beta chain) was sequenced in a study of T cell clusters in autoimmune cytopenias. One tube held mixed TRB-A and TRB-B primer pools for touch-down PCR. Reprocessing the multiplex PCR reads, TCRdb reports a single entry for every CDR3 protein and omits DNA. The table for this sample gives 9,500 to 12,000 distinct CDR3 sequences. Each sample's input was 200 to 300 ng genomic DNA, roughly 38,000 genome equivalents. The germline gives CDR1 GTSNPN, CDR2 SVGIG (reference sequence). This CDR3 is built from 15 residues. A further study also used this sample, focusing on T cell repertoires in aging, cancer and after chemotherapy.

V is TRBV30 and J is TRBJ2-2; TCRdb's D call, TRBD2, is unchecked because there is no DNA. The clonotype was recovered from a human donor in good health. The sample consisted of peripheral blood. CDR3 sequence: CAWSSGEGLGGELFF.